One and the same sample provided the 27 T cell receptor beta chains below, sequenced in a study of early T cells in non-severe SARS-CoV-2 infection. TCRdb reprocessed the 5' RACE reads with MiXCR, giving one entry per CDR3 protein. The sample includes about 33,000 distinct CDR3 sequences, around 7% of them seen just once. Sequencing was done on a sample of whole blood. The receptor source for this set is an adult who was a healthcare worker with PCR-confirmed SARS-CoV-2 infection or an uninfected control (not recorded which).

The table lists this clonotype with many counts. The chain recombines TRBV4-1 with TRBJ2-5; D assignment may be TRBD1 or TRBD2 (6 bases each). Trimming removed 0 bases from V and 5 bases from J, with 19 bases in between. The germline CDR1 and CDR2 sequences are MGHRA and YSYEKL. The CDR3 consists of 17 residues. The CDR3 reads CASSQEVMPGAYETQYF. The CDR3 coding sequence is TGCGCCAGCAGCCAAGAAGTGATGCCGGGGGCGTACGAGACCCAGTACTTC.

The CDR3 spells CSVGVGGRNTEAFF. CDR3 DNA: TGCAGCGTTGGGGTTGGGGGGCGCAATACTGAAGCTTTCTTT. The rearrangement uses TRBV29-1 and TRBJ1-1, with TRBD1 as a possible D gene (6 bases). The V and J ends lost 4 bases and 5 bases respectively, with 17 bases between them. CDR3 length: 14 residues. Per the germline V gene, CDR1 is SQVTM and CDR2 is ANQGSEA.

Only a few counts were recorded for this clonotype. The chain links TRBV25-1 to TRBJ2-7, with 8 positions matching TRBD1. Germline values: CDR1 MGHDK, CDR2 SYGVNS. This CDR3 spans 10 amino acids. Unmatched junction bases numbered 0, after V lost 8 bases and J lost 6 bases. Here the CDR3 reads CASGQGEQYF. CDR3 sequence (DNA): TGTGCCAGCGGACAGGGCGAGCAGTACTTC.

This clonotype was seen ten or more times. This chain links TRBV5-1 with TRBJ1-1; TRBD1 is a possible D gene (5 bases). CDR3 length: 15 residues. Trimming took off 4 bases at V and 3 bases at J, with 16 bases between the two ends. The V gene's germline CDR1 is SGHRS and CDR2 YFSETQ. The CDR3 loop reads CASSALDTRYTEAFF. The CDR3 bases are TGCGCCAGCAGCGCGCTGGACACTAGATACACTGAAGCTTTCTTT.

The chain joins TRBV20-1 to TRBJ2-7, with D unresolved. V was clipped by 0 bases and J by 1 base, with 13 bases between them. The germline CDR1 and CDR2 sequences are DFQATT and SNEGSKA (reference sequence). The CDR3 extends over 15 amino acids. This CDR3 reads CSARDKIVPSYEQYF. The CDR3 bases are TGCAGTGCTAGAGATAAAATAGTCCCATCCTACGAGCAGTACTTC.

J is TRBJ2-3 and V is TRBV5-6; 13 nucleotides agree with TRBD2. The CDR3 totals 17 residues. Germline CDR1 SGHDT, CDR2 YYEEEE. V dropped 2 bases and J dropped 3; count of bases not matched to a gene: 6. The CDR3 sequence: CASSLRTSGRWTDTQYF. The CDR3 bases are TGTGCCAGCAGCTTACGGACTAGCGGGAGATGGACAGATACGCAGTATTTT.

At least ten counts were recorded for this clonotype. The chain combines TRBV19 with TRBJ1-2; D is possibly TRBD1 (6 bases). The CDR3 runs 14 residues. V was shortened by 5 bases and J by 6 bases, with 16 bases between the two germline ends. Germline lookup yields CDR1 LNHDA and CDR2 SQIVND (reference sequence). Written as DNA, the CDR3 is TGTGCCAGTAGTGTGCTTGGCGGGGGCGATGGCTACACCTTC. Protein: CASSVLGGGDGYTF.

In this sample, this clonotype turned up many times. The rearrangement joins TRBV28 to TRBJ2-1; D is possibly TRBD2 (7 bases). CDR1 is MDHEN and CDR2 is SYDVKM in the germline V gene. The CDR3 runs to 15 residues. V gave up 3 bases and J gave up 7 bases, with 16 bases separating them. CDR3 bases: TGTGCCAGCAGTTTGGGGGGGCGCGTTAGAAATGAGCAGTTCTTC. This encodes CASSLGGRVRNEQFF. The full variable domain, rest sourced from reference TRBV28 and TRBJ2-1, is DVKVTQSSRYLVKRTGEKVFLECVQDMDHENMFWYRQDPGLGLRLIYFSYDVKMKEKGDIPEGYSVSREKKERFSLILESASTNQTSMYLCASSLGGRVRNEQFFGPGTRLTVL.

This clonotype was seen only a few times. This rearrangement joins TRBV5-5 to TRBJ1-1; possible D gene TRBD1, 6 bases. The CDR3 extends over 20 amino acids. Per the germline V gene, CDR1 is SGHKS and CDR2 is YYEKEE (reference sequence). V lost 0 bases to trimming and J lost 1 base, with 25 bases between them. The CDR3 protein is CASSLVPSLEGRGANTEAFF. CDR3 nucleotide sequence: TGTGCCAGCAGCTTGGTACCCTCTCTAGAAGGACGGGGGGCGAACACTGAAGCTTTCTTT.

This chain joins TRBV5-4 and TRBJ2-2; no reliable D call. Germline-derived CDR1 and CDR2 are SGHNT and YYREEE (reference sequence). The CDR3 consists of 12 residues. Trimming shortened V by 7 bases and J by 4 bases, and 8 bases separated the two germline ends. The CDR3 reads CASSSGTGELFF. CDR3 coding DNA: TGTGCCAGCTCTTCCGGCACCGGGGAGCTGTTTTTT.

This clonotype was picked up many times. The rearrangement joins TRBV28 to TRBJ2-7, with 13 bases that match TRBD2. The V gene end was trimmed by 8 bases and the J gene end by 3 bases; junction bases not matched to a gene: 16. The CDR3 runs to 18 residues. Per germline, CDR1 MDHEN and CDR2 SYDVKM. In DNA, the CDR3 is TGTGCCAGCTCCGTAGCCGGGACTAGCGGGATCCCGGGCTACGAGCAGTACTTC. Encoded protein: CASSVAGTSGIPGYEQYF. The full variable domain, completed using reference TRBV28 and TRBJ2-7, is DVKVTQSSRYLVKRTGEKVFLECVQDMDHENMFWYRQDPGLGLRLIYFSYDVKMKEKGDIPEGYSVSREKKERFSLILESASTNQTSMYLCASSVAGTSGIPGYEQYFGPGTRLTVT.

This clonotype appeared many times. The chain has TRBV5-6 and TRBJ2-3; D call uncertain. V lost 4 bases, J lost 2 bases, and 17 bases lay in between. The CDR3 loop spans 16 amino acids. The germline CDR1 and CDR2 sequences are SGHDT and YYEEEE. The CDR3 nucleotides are TGTGCCAGCAGCGCCGGTCTTTTGAAGTTCACAGATACGCAGTATTTT. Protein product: CASSAGLLKFTDTQYF.

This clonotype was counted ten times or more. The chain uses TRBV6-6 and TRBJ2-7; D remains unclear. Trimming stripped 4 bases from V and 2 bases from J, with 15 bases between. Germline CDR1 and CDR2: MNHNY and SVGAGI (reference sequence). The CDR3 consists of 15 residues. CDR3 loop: CASSSPKTVTYEQYF. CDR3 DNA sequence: TGTGCCAGCAGTTCCCCAAAGACGGTCACCTACGAGCAGTACTTC.

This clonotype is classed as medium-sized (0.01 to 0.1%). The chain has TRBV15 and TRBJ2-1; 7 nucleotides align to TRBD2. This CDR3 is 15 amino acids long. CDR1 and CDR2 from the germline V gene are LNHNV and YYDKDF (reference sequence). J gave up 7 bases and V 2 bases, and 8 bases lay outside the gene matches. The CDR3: CATSRTREGANEQFF. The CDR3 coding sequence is TGTGCCACCAGCAGAACCAGGGAGGGTGCGAATGAGCAGTTCTTC.

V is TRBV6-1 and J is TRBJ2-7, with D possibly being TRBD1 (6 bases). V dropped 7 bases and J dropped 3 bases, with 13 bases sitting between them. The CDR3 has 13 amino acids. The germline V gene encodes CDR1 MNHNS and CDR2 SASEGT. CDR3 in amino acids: CASNRDINYEQYF. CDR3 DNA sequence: TGTGCCAGCAACCGGGACATCAACTACGAGCAGTACTTC.

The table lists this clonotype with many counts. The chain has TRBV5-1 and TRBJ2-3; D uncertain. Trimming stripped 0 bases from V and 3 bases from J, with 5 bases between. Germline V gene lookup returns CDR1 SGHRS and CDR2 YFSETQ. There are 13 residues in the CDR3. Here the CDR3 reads CASSLGLTDTQYF. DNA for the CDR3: TGCGCCAGCAGCTTGGGACTTACAGATACGCAGTATTTT.

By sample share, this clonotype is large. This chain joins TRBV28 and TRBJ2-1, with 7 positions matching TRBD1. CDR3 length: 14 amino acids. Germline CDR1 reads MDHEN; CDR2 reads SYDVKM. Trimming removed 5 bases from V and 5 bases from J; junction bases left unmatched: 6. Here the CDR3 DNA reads TGTGCCAGCAGTCACCTAGACAGGGACAATGAGCAGTTCTTC. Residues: CASSHLDRDNEQFF.

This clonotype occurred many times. The CDR3 protein is CSVDTFPGQGAYTF. CDR3 sequence (DNA): TGCAGCGTTGATACTTTTCCGGGACAGGGTGCCTACACCTTC. The chain joins TRBV29-1 to TRBJ1-2, with 9 bases lining up with TRBD1. The length of the CDR3 is 14 residues. Trimming cost V 3 bases and J 10 bases; bases outside gene matches: 12. The germline V gene encodes CDR1 SQVTM and CDR2 ANQGSEA.

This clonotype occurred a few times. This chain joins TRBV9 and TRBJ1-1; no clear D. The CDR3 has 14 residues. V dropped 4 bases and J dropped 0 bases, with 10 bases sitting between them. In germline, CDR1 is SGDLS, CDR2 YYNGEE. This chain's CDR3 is CASSKWGVNTEAFF. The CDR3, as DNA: TGTGCCAGCAGCAAATGGGGAGTGAACACTGAAGCTTTCTTT.

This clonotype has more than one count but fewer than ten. In DNA form, the CDR3 reads TGTGCCAGCAGTGAAGAGTACGCGGGGGCCGCCCCTTATACGCAGTATTTT. This translates into CASSEEYAGAAPYTQYF. The rearrangement uses TRBV6-1 and TRBJ2-3, with D tentatively TRBD2 (7 bases). Germline CDR1 reads MNHNS; CDR2 reads SASEGT. This CDR3 is built from 17 residues. V lost 1 base and J 7 bases, leaving 21 bases between the germline ends.

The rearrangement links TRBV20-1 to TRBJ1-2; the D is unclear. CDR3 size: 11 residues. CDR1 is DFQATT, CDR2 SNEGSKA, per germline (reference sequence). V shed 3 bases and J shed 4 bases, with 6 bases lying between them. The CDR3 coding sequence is TGCAGTGCTAGTTTAAGCTATGGCTACACCTTC. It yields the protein CSASLSYGYTF.

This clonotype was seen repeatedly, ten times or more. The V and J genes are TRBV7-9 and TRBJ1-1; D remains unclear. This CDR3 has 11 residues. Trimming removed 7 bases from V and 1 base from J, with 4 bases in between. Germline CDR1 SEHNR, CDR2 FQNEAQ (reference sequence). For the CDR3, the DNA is TGTGCCAGCAATAAGAACACTGAAGCTTTCTTT. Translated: CASNKNTEAFF.

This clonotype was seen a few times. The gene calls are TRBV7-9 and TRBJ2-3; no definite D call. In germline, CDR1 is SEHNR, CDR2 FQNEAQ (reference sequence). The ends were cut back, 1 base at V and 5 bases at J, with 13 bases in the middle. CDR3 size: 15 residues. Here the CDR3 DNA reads TGTGCCAGCAGCTTAGACTACCGCTGGGGAGATACGCAGTATTTT. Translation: CASSLDYRWGDTQYF.

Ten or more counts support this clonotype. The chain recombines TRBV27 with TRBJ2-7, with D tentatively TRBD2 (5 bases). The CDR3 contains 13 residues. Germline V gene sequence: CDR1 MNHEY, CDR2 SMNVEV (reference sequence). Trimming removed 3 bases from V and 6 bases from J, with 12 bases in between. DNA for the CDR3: TGTGCCAGCAGTTTTAGAGGGTACGGCGAGCAGTACTTC. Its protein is CASSFRGYGEQYF.

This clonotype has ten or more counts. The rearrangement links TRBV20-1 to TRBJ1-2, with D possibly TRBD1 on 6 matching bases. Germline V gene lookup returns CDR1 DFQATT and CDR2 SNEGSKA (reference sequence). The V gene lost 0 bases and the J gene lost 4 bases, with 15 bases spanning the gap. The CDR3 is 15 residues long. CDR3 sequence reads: CSARDQGQGFYGYTF. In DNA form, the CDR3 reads TGCAGTGCTAGAGATCAGGGACAAGGATTCTATGGCTACACCTTC.

Here the CDR3 reads CASSLRIAVNTEAFF. In DNA, the CDR3 is TGTGCCAGCAGCTTAAGGATTGCGGTGAACACTGAAGCTTTCTTT. This chain joins TRBV11-2 and TRBJ1-1; D gene uncertain. CDR1 is SGHAT, CDR2 FQNNGV, per germline. With 2 bases removed from V and 0 bases from J, the gap between germline ends came to 10 bases. The CDR3 extends over 15 amino acids.

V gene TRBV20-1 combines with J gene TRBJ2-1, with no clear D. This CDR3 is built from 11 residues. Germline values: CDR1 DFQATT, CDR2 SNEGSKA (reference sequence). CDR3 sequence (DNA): TGCAGGGGAATCCGGGCGGATGAGCAGTTCTTC. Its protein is CRGIRADEQFF.